This TCR beta chain was observed in a study of blood T cell repertoires in COVID-19. Study-level background: Both acute and convalescent COVID-19 samples were obtained from the United States, Italy and Spain. Sources were T cells, B-cell-depleted T cells, or PBMCs; the material itself was cDNA or gDNA.

This CDR3 contains 14 residues. The ends lost 6 bases at V and 2 bases at J; junction bases unmatched: 5. Germline V gene data show CDR1 as MNHNY and CDR2 as SVGAGI (reference sequence). Original methodology: Reference gene primer amplification yielded estimated nucleated cell counts. TCRdb keeps only in-frame clones here, not all; method: immunoSEQ multiplex PCR. The V and J calls and clone size were taken over from that table, and D and trimming were inferred from the DNA. The sample has approximately 240,000 clones, approximately 86% seen once; the top ten hold around 5.5%. Sequencing input: peripheral blood. The sequence was obtained from a human donor in a cohort sampled during active COVID-19. The chain is built from TRBV6-6 and TRBJ2-7, with TRBD1 matching 9 bases. CDR3 protein: CASSYGTGTYEQYF. The CDR3 DNA follows: TGTGCCAGCAGCTATGGGACAGGGACCTACGAGCAGTACTTC.